This entry describes one T cell receptor (beta chain). Antigen unknown. About 30,000 T cell genomes (approximately 0.2 ug DNA) went into each sorted-subset replicate. Using immunoSEQ multiplex PCR, the repertoire was profiled, and TCRdb retains in-frame clones only, with some absent. In the table there are roughly 2.2 million clones, just over 90% of which are singletons. This entry is derived from a study of shared clonotypes between healthy human individuals. General study results and limits: An effect of sequencing depth on clonotype sharing among donors was expected.

The V and J ends lost 5 bases and 0 bases, in that order; junction bases with no gene match: 6. Germline CDR1 SEHNR, CDR2 FQNEAQ (reference sequence). The CDR3 loop spans 16 amino acids. The sequence was collected from a man aged 18 to 30 in good health. Some clones in this sample may be carry-over from other donors' samples. The sample consisted of naive CD4+ T cells from PBMCs. Subset reported: CD45RA+ positively selected. The genes are TRBV7-9 and TRBJ2-2, with 7 bases lining up with TRBD1. CDR3 in DNA: TGTGCCAGCAGCCTTTCCGGGACAGCGAACACCGGGGAGCTGTTTTTT. It encodes CASSLSGTANTGELFF.